This entry lists 25 T cell receptor beta chains sequenced from one sample in a study of CD8 T cells in ankylosing spondylitis. TCRdb fed the 5' RACE reads into MiXCR, producing one record per CDR3 protein. The sample records 200,000 to 300,000 distinct CDR3 sequences, 10% to 13% being singletons. The sequencing input was blood, either unsorted or a sorted T cell fraction (not recorded which). The receptor set was obtained from a male donor with ankylosing spondylitis or in good health (not recorded which).

This clonotype has a handful of counts. V and J are TRBV5-1 and TRBJ1-2; D ambiguous. In germline, CDR1 is SGHRS, CDR2 YFSETQ. The germline V and J ends were trimmed by 0 bases and 0 bases, with 6 bases remaining between them. The CDR3 is 14 amino acids. The CDR3 here is CASSLAQTNYGYTF. The CDR3 DNA reads as TGCGCCAGCAGCTTGGCCCAGACTAACTATGGCTACACCTTC.

This clonotype was recorded at least ten times. The gene calls are TRBV5-1 and TRBJ1-2; D gene uncertain. The CDR3 contains 14 residues. Per the germline V gene, CDR1 is SGHRS and CDR2 is YFSETQ. The V end was cut by 5 bases, the J end by 0 bases, with 11 bases between. This CDR3 reads CASSSDTTNYGYTF. The CDR3 nucleotides are TGCGCCAGCAGTTCCGACACCACTAACTATGGCTACACCTTC.

This clonotype was detected many times. The V call is TRBV6-4, the J call TRBJ2-3; 11 nucleotides agree with TRBD1. V was clipped by 1 base and J by 4 bases; unmatched bases: 4. This CDR3 spans 16 amino acids. CDR1 is MRHNA, CDR2 SNTAGT, per germline. The CDR3: CASSDLPGQGADTQYF. The CDR3 DNA reads TGTGCCAGCAGTGACTTACCGGGACAGGGGGCAGATACGCAGTATTTT.

At least ten counts were recorded for this clonotype. This rearrangement joins TRBV20-1 to TRBJ2-1; unclear D gene. CDR3 size: 16 residues. V shed 0 bases and J shed 1 base, with 13 bases lying between them. Germline V gene data show CDR1 as DFQATT and CDR2 as SNEGSKA (reference sequence). The DNA for the CDR3 is TGCAGTGCTAGAGACCTAATAACCGGTTCCTACAATGAGCAGTTCTTC. This gives the protein CSARDLITGSYNEQFF.

This clonotype was counted a few times. V is TRBV18 and J is TRBJ1-2; D is unclear. Germline V lookup: CDR1 KGHSH, CDR2 LQKENI. This CDR3 contains 15 residues. V lost 3 bases, J lost 4 bases, and 15 bases lay in between. The CDR3 region is CASSPGEGLSYGYTF. DNA for the CDR3: TGTGCCAGCTCACCCGGAGAGGGCCTCAGCTATGGCTACACCTTC.

Turning to this clonotype: This may arise from a read error, as a much more abundant clone is one base away. The rearrangement joins TRBV11-2 to TRBJ2-1; D may be TRBD1 or TRBD2 (5 bases each). CDR1 and CDR2 (germline): SGHAT, FQNNGV. The CDR3 length is 14 residues. The CDR3: CVSSPGRPGNEQFF. The CDR3 bases are TGTGTCAGCAGCCCGGGACGCCCTGGGAATGAGCAGTTCTTC.

The table lists this clonotype with many counts. The chain employs TRBV20-1 and TRBJ2-1; 8 bases are a match to TRBD2. The J segment lost 5 bases and the V segment lost 2 bases, leaving 14 bases of the junction unmatched. Germline lookup yields CDR1 DFQATT and CDR2 SNEGSKA (reference sequence). The CDR3 length is 17 residues. CDR3: CSARKEFLGGGHNEQFF. The CDR3 DNA follows: TGCAGTGCTAGAAAGGAGTTCCTCGGGGGGGGACACAATGAGCAGTTCTTC.

This clonotype showed up many times. The rearrangement uses TRBV5-1 and TRBJ1-6, with a weak D call TRBD1 (5 bases). CDR3 length equals 15 residues. The germline V and J ends were trimmed by 0 bases and 7 bases, with 11 bases remaining between them. Germline CDR1 and CDR2: SGHRS and YFSETQ. The CDR3 DNA reads as TGCGCCAGCAGCTTGGGGGGGGGATTCAATTCACCCCTCCACTTT. Translated, it gives CASSLGGGFNSPLHF. The full variable domain, in which reference TRBV5-1 and TRBJ1-6 provide the parts outside the CDR3, is KAGVTQTPRYLIKTRGQQVTLSCSPISGHRSVSWYQQTPGQGLQFLFEYFSETQRNKGNFPGRFSGRQFSNSRSEMNVSTLELGDSALYLCASSLGGGFNSPLHFGNGTRLTVT.

This clonotype was detected ten times or more. This sequence joins TRBV12-3 or TRBV12-4 and TRBJ2-7; the D gene is possibly TRBD2 (5 bases). The length of the CDR3 is 13 residues. Trimming removed 3 bases from V and 2 bases from J, with 8 bases in between. The CDR3 spells CASSFQRAYEQYF. The CDR3 DNA is TGTGCCAGCAGTTTTCAGAGGGCCTACGAGCAGTACTTC.

This clonotype was detected many times. The rearrangement joins TRBV11-2 to TRBJ2-1; the D gene could be TRBD1 or TRBD2 (6 bases each). Between the trimmed V and J ends, which lost 0 bases and 9 bases, there was a span of 15 bases. The germline V gene encodes CDR1 SGHAT and CDR2 FQNNGV. The CDR3 consists of 15 residues. CDR3: CASSLDLLEGGEQFF. The CDR3 DNA reads as TGTGCCAGCAGCTTAGATCTCCTTGAGGGGGGTGAGCAGTTCTTC.

This clonotype was counted a few times. V gene TRBV7-9 combines with J gene TRBJ2-7; D is unresolved. Germline CDR1 is SEHNR and CDR2 is FQNEAQ (reference sequence). The ends were cut back, 4 bases at V and 0 bases at J, with 10 bases in the middle. The length of the CDR3 is 14 residues. Here the CDR3 reads CASSSSRSSYEQYF. CDR3 nucleotides: TGTGCCAGCAGCTCCTCGCGAAGCTCCTACGAGCAGTACTTC.

The table lists this clonotype with many counts. The chain uses TRBV4-1 and TRBJ1-1; D is ambiguous. This CDR3 has 15 amino acids. The V end was cut by 4 bases, the J end by 7 bases, with 19 bases between. Germline CDR1 and CDR2: MGHRA and YSYEKL. In DNA form, the CDR3 reads TGCGCCAGCAGCCTCGCCTACAATGCCCTCGATGAAGCTTTCTTT. Translation: CASSLAYNALDEAFF.

There are many counts of this clonotype. The chain carries TRBV2 and TRBJ2-5, with D uncertain. V was cut by 4 bases and J by 4 bases, with 7 bases left in between. Per germline, CDR1 SNHLY and CDR2 FYNNEI. CDR3 size: 12 residues. The DNA of the CDR3 is TGTGCCAGCAGTGCGATGGTAGAGACCCAGTACTTC. This codes for CASSAMVETQYF. Looking up the rest from reference TRBV2 and TRBJ2-5 gives the full variable domain: EPEVTQTPSHQVTQMGQEVILRCVPISNHLYFYWYRQILGQKVEFLVSFYNNEISEKSEIFDDQFSVERPDGSNFTLKIRSTKLEDSAMYFCASSAMVETQYFGPGTRLLVL.

Many counts were recorded for this clonotype. The rearrangement joins TRBV5-1 to TRBJ2-5; no clear D gene. V was shortened by 5 bases and J by 3 bases, with 5 bases between the two germline ends. The CDR3 runs to 11 residues. Per germline, CDR1 SGHRS and CDR2 YFSETQ. CDR3 nucleotides: TGCGCCAGCAGGTTCGAAGAGACCCAGTACTTC. Its protein product is CASRFEETQYF.

This clonotype was counted at least ten times. The genes are TRBV12-3 or TRBV12-4 and TRBJ1-5, with 9 bases fitting TRBD1. This CDR3 has 16 residues. J lost 4 bases, V lost 7 bases, and 11 bases had no gene match. CDR3 in amino acids: CASTLRQGGSNQPQHF. As DNA, the CDR3 is TGTGCCAGCACCCTTCGACAGGGGGGATCTAATCAGCCCCAGCATTTT.

This clonotype has ten or more counts. The V gene is TRBV20-1, the J gene TRBJ1-2; tentatively, D is TRBD1 (5 bases). V shed 3 bases and J shed 6 bases, with 17 bases lying between them. Germline values: CDR1 DFQATT, CDR2 SNEGSKA (reference sequence). The CDR3 loop spans 14 amino acids. CDR3 coding DNA: TGCAGTGCTAGTGGAGGGGCTGAAGTCGATGGCTACACCTTC. It codes for CSASGGAEVDGYTF.

This clonotype appeared many times. DNA of the CDR3: TGCGCCAGCAGCCAAGGGACAGGCCTCTCTGGGGCCAACGTCCTGACTTTC. Translated, it gives CASSQGTGLSGANVLTF. The rearrangement joins TRBV4-1 to TRBJ2-6; 7 bases match TRBD1. The J segment lost 0 bases and the V segment lost 1 base, leaving 3 bases of the junction unmatched. Per germline, CDR1 MGHRA and CDR2 YSYEKL. The CDR3 is 17 amino acids.

At least ten counts were recorded for this clonotype. The chain is built from TRBV29-1 and TRBJ2-7; D unclear. V dropped 1 base and J dropped 1 base, with 8 bases sitting between them. This CDR3 has 13 amino acids. Germline V CDR1 and CDR2: SQVTM, ANQGSEA. DNA of the CDR3: TGCAGCGTTGAAGCCGGGCCGTCCTACGAGCAGTACTTC. As protein: CSVEAGPSYEQYF.

The sample holds many counts of this clonotype. The V and J genes are TRBV3-1 and TRBJ2-7; D unresolved. The germline gives CDR1 LGHDT, CDR2 YNNKEL (reference sequence). The germline V and J ends were trimmed by 1 base and 6 bases, with 7 bases remaining between them. The CDR3 has 12 amino acids. The CDR3 nucleotides read TGTGCCAGCAGCCAAGTTATAGGCGAGCAGTACTTC. Translating it yields CASSQVIGEQYF.

To note about this clonotype: A clone one base away is much larger, so this may be a read error. This chain connects TRBV4-2 to TRBJ2-2; weak D call: TRBD2 (5 bases). Per the germline V gene, CDR1 is LGHNA and CDR2 is YNFKEQ. Trimming cost V 0 bases and J 12 bases, with 11 bases left between them. The CDR3 is 13 residues long. CDR3 sequence (DNA): TGTGCCAGCAGCCAAGATCTGAGGGAGAAGCTGTTTTTT. Translated: CASSQDLREKLFF.

This clonotype occurred a few times. The rearrangement links TRBV12-3 or TRBV12-4 to TRBJ2-5; D call uncertain. Trimming removed 3 bases from V and 4 bases from J, with 12 bases in between. CDR3 size: 14 residues. CDR3 in amino acids: CASSFSLVGETQYF. The CDR3 bases are TGTGCCAGCAGTTTTTCGCTAGTCGGAGAGACCCAGTACTTC.

This clonotype was observed a few times. The gene calls are TRBV18 and TRBJ2-3; D is unclear. Germline V lookup: CDR1 KGHSH, CDR2 LQKENI. The germline V and J ends were trimmed by 3 bases and 2 bases, with 9 bases remaining between them. The CDR3 extends over 14 amino acids. The CDR3 region has the DNA TGTGCCAGCTCACCCCTGGACGCCACAGATACGCAGTATTTT. Residues: CASSPLDATDTQYF.

There are many counts of this clonotype. The gene calls are TRBV5-1 and TRBJ1-2; 7 nucleotides line up with TRBD1. Germline CDR1 reads SGHRS; CDR2 reads YFSETQ. The junction had 11 bases not matched to a gene; V was cut back by 4 bases and J by 8 bases. This CDR3 contains 14 residues. The CDR3 is CASSTGQVLQGYTF. The DNA of the CDR3 is TGCGCCAGCAGCACTGGACAGGTGCTCCAAGGCTACACCTTC.

This clonotype appeared many times. This sequence joins TRBV10-3 and TRBJ1-1; D possibly corresponds to TRBD1 (6 bases). The V and J ends lost 2 bases and 6 bases respectively, with 7 bases between them. Germline CDR1 ENHRY, CDR2 SYGVKD. The CDR3 spans 12 residues. CDR3 coding DNA: TGTGCCATCAGTGAGCCAGGGGCTGAAGCTTTCTTT. Its protein product is CAISEPGAEAFF.

This clonotype was observed many times. The chain is built from TRBV29-1 and TRBJ1-1, with D unclear. The ends were cut back, 6 bases at V and 7 bases at J, with 9 bases in the middle. Per the germline V gene, CDR1 is SQVTM and CDR2 is ANQGSEA. The CDR3 sequence is 10 residues long. CDR3 in amino acids: CSVASREAFF. DNA for the CDR3: TGCAGCGTGGCCAGTCGTGAAGCTTTCTTT. Based on the CDR3 plus reference TRBV29-1 and TRBJ1-1, the full variable domain is SAVISQKPSRDICQRGTSLTIQCQVDSQVTMMFWYRQQPGQSLTLIATANQGSEATYESGFVIDKFPISRPNLTFSTLTVSNMSPEDSSIYLCSVASREAFFGQGTRLTVV.